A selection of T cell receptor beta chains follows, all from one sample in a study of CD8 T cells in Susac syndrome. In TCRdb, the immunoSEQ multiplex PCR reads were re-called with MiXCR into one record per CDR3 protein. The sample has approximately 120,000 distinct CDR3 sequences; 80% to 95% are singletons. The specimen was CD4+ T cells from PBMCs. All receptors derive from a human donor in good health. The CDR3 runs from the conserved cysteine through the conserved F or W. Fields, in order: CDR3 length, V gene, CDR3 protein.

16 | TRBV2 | CASFSTSGGRIYEQYF
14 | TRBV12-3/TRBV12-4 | CASSPGGPLDEQYF
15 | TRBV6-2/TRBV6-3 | CASSYGGPSNQPQHF
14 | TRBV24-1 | CATQGRSGTDTQYF
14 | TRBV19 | CASSYRDRNTEAFF
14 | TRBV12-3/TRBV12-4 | CASSRSGSNTEAFF
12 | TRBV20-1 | CSAESGAGGYTF
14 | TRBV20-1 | CSARDLTVGYEQYF
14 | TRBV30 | CAWSVGRENYGYTF
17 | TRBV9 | CASSLQAGGSSTDTQYF
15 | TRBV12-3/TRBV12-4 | CASSPGQGVSYEQYF
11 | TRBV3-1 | CASSQRETQYF
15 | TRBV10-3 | CAISPTVENPYEQYF
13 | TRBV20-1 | CSARTYTNEKLFF
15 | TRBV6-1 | CASSDRSGSYNEQFF
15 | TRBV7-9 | CASSRSGTANTEAFF
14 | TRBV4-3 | CASSQGTQGYEQYF
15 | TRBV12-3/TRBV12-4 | CASSDPGQGSGGYTF
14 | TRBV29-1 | CSALFFQRNYGYTF
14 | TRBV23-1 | CASIPGQLNTEAFF
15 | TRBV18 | CASSPRKGLNTEAFF
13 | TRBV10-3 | CATGGQLDNEQFF
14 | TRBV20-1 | CSAIDPRGTDTQYF
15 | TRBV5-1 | CASSVKLSGANVLTF
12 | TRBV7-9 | CASSLGQVGYTF
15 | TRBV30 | CAWSVQAGPQETQYF